The clone carrying this T cell receptor beta chain was observed a handful of times. These data come from a study of blood T cell repertoires in COVID-19. In the study overall: Sites in the United States, Italy and Spain provided acute and convalescent COVID-19 samples. The cDNA or gDNA used as material had been derived from T cells, B-cell-depleted T cells, or PBMCs.

Clones were read by immunoSEQ multiplex PCR, and TCRdb kept only the in-frame ones, dropping some. The sample records about 190,000 clones, over 80% being singletons. CDR1 and CDR2 from the germline V gene are SGHDN and FVKESK. This CDR3 contains 15 residues. The V and J ends lost 5 bases and 4 bases respectively, with 15 bases between them. The chain couples TRBV14 to TRBJ1-3; a weak D match, TRBD1 (5 bases). Sequencing was performed on peripheral blood. The TCR originated in a young woman with acute or convalescent COVID-19. The DNA for the CDR3 is TGTGCCAGCAGCTTAAGCGCAGGGCTCGGAAACACCATATATTTT. The encoded protein is CASSLSAGLGNTIYF.